A selection of T cell receptor beta chains follows, all from one sample in a study of blood T cell repertoires in COVID-19. The assay was immunoSEQ multiplex PCR, and TCRdb's table has in-frame clones only and misses some. The sample includes about 140,000 clones, approximately 80% of them seen just once. Sequenced sample: peripheral blood. The receptor source for this set is a human donor in a cohort sampled during active COVID-19. The CDR3 runs from the conserved cysteine through the conserved F or W. The D gene is left open where the match is weak. Size is omitted from some rows. Given values are once, few, many or a class for expanded clones.

cdr3_nt	cdr3_aa	clone_size	v_call	j_call	d_call
TGTGCCATCAGTGACCCCAGGGTCGATCAGCCCCAGCATTTT	CAISDPRVDQPQHF	once	TRBV10-3	TRBJ1-5	.
TGTGCCAGCAGCTTTCGGACTAGCAAATACAATGAGCAGTTCTTC	CASSFRTSKYNEQFF	.	TRBV11-1	TRBJ2-1	TRBD2
TGTGCCAGCAGTTTTACAGGCATGAACACTGAAGCTTTCTTT	CASSFTGMNTEAFF	.	TRBV6-5	TRBJ1-1	.
TGTGCCAGTAGGAAGGACAGGGACCTCTATGGCTACACCTTC	CASRKDRDLYGYTF	few	TRBV19	TRBJ1-2	TRBD1
TGCAGCGTTCGAGAGGGAGGCTCTGTCAATCAGCCCCAGCATTTT	CSVREGGSVNQPQHF	.	TRBV29-1	TRBJ1-5	.
TGTGCCAGCAGCTTGATTCCCAGGGAGGACACTGAAGCTTTCTTT	CASSLIPREDTEAFF	few	TRBV5-4	TRBJ1-1	.
TGCGCCAGCAGCCGTCGCACGGGGGGAGACACCATATATTTT	CASSRRTGGDTIYF	.	TRBV5-1	TRBJ1-3	.
TGTGCCAGCAGCCTCTCCTCTAGCGCCCGCGTCAAAAACATTCAGTACTTC	CASSLSSSARVKNIQYF	.	TRBV3-1/TRBV3-2	TRBJ2-4	.
TGTGCCAGCAGCTTTAGCGGGCTACGAGGAGAGACCCAGTACTTC	CASSFSGLRGETQYF	.	TRBV7-3	TRBJ2-5	TRBD2
TGCAGCGTCACTCTAGCGGGAGTCGGTGAGCAGTACTTC	CSVTLAGVGEQYF	.	TRBV29-1	TRBJ2-7	TRBD2
TGTGCCAGCAGCTTAGAGAGCCTCTCCTACAATGAGCAGTTCTTC	CASSLESLSYNEQFF	.	TRBV7-9	TRBJ2-1	.
TGCGCCAGCAGCTTGGTCGCAGGGGCTGTTGACAATGAGCAGTTCTTC	CASSLVAGAVDNEQFF	.	TRBV5-1	TRBJ2-1	.
TGTGCCATCAGTGACCCCGTAAGCGGGGCTTTAGCCAAAAACATTCAGTACTTC	CAISDPVSGALAKNIQYF	.	TRBV10-3	TRBJ2-4	TRBD2
TGTGCCAGCAGCACCTCAGGGGAGCCTGAAGCTTTCTTT	CASSTSGEPEAFF	.	TRBV7-3	TRBJ1-1	.
TGTGCCAGCTCACTAAAACTAGCGGGAGGGCCGGGTGAGCAGTTCTTC	CASSLKLAGGPGEQFF	.	TRBV18	TRBJ2-1	TRBD2
TGTGCCAGCAGTTCCAATCGGGAGACCCAGTACTTC	CASSSNRETQYF	.	TRBV27	TRBJ2-5	.
TGTGCCAGCAGTGAATCAAGGGGCACCGGGGAGCTGTTTTTT	CASSESRGTGELFF	.	TRBV6-1	TRBJ2-2	.
TGTGCCAGTAGTATCGGGGGGGGGTCCTACAATGAGCAGTTCTTC	CASSIGGGSYNEQFF	.	TRBV19	TRBJ2-1	TRBD2
TGTGCTGGACAGGGTGGCAATGAGCAGTTCTTC	CAGQGGNEQFF	once	TRBV18	TRBJ2-1	TRBD1
TGTGCCAGCATCATTACAGGGACCAAAAACATTCAGTACTTC	CASIITGTKNIQYF	.	TRBV21-1	TRBJ2-4	.
TGTGCCAGCACGGCGACTCTGTACACAGATACGCAGTATTTT	CASTATLYTDTQYF	once	TRBV2	TRBJ2-3	.
TGCGCCAGCATAGTAGGAACAGGGGGCGAGGAGACCCAGTACTTC	CASIVGTGGEETQYF	.	TRBV5-1	TRBJ2-5	TRBD1
TGCGCCAGCAGCCCGGACTTCCTTACAGATACGCAGTATTTT	CASSPDFLTDTQYF	.	TRBV5-1	TRBJ2-3	.
TGTGCCAGCAGCGTAAGCCTGACTACCACAGATACGCAGTATTTT	CASSVSLTTTDTQYF	.	TRBV11-3	TRBJ2-3	.
TGTGCCAGCAGCTTTGACAGTTCCTACGAGCAGTACTTC	CASSFDSSYEQYF	.	TRBV27	TRBJ2-7	.
TGTGCCAGCAGCTTCTTTAGCGGGGGAAGCTCCTACAATGAGCAGTTCTTC	CASSFFSGGSSYNEQFF	.	TRBV7-3	TRBJ2-1	TRBD2
TGTGCCAGCGGGCGGAACCGGGGGAGTGTAAGGACTGAAGCTTTCTTT	CASGRNRGSVRTEAFF	.	TRBV7-8	TRBJ1-1	.
TGTGCCAGCAGCTCATACGAAGGGACAGGCCCCAATTCACCCCTCCACTTT	CASSSYEGTGPNSPLHF	.	TRBV7-6	TRBJ1-6	TRBD1
TGTGCCAGCAGCCTAGGAGCCGGGACTAACTCCTACGAGCAGTACTTC	CASSLGAGTNSYEQYF	.	TRBV3-1/TRBV3-2	TRBJ2-7	TRBD2
TGCGCCAGCAGCGTCCAGCGAGAGACCCAGTACTTC	CASSVQRETQYF	.	TRBV5-1	TRBJ2-5	.
TGTGCCAGCAGGGTAATAGCCCCAGGGACCTACGAGCAGTACTTC	CASRVIAPGTYEQYF	.	TRBV28	TRBJ2-7	.
TGCGCCAGCAGCTTCCGGACAGGAACCTACGAGCAGTACTTC	CASSFRTGTYEQYF	.	TRBV5-1	TRBJ2-7	TRBD1
TGTGCCAGCAAAACCACGCTACCCCCACGAAACAATGAGCAGTTCTTC	CASKTTLPPRNNEQFF	few	TRBV19	TRBJ2-1	.
TGTGCCACACTCGGAGTACCTACCTACGAGCAGTACTTC	CATLGVPTYEQYF	.	TRBV7-8	TRBJ2-7	.
TGTGCCTGGAGGGACAGGGGGCCTGCTGGCTACACCTTC	CAWRDRGPAGYTF	.	TRBV30	TRBJ1-2	TRBD1
TGTGCCAGCAGCTTGGTTGGCGGGTATGCAGATACGCAGTATTTT	CASSLVGGYADTQYF	.	TRBV5-4	TRBJ2-3	.
TGTGCCAGCAGTGAAGAGGGACAGCCCAACTATGGCTACACCTTC	CASSEEGQPNYGYTF	.	TRBV2	TRBJ1-2	TRBD1
TGTGCCAGCAGCCCCGGACAGGGAAGGATGTACGAGCAGTACTTC	CASSPGQGRMYEQYF	.	TRBV4-2	TRBJ2-7	TRBD1
TGTGCCAGCAGCTTAGCGGCAGGGGGCGCGTCTGGGGCCAACGTCCTGACTTTC	CASSLAAGGASGANVLTF	.	TRBV7-2	TRBJ2-6	TRBD1
TGTGCCAGCAGCTCCACCCAGGGAAGGAAAGCTTTCTTT	CASSSTQGRKAFF	.	TRBV7-3	TRBJ1-1	.
TGTGCCAGCAGCTCAAGGGACTTTTACGAGCAGTACTTC	CASSSRDFYEQYF	.	TRBV7-8	TRBJ2-7	.
TGTGCCAGCAGCCAGATAGGGACTAGCGGCGAGCAGTTCTTC	CASSQIGTSGEQFF	.	TRBV3-1/TRBV3-2	TRBJ2-1	TRBD2
TGTGCCAGCAGCTTAGTAGCGGGAGCTGGTGAGCAGTTCTTC	CASSLVAGAGEQFF	.	TRBV7-3	TRBJ2-1	TRBD2
TGTGCCAGCAGTTACGCTCAGGACTATGGCTACACCTTC	CASSYAQDYGYTF	.	TRBV6-2/TRBV6-3	TRBJ1-2	.
TGCAGTGCTAGTCGGTTGGCGGGAGGGGATCCCCATGAGCAGTTCTTC	CSASRLAGGDPHEQFF	.	TRBV20-1	TRBJ2-1	TRBD2